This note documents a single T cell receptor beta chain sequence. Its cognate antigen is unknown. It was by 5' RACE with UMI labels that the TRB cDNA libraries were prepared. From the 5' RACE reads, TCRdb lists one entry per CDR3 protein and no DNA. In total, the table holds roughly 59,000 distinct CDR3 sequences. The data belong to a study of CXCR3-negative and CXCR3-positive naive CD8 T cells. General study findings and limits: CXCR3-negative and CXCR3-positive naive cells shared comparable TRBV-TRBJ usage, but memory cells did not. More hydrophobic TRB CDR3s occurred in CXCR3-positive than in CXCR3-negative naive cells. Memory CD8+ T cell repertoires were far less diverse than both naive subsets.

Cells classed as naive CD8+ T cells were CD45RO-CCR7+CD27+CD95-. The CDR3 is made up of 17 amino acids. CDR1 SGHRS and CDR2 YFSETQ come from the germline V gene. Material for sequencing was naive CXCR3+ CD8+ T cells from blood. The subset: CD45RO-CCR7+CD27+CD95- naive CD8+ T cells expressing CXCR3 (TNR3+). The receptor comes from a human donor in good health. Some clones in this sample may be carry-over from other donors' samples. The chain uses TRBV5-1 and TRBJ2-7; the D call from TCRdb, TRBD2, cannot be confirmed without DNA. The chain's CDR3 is CASSLAVLEGLTYEQYF.